Below, 30 T cell receptor beta chains from the same sample are listed, as sequenced in a study of identical twins. From the 5' RACE reads, TCRdb called clonotypes with MiXCR, one entry per CDR3 protein. The sample lists approximately 1.8 million distinct CDR3 sequences, around 29% occurring once. Sequences were obtained from cord blood. Source of these receptors: a newborn girl in good health.

The rearrangement uses TRBV20-1 and TRBJ2-7, with 10 positions matching TRBD1. CDR1 is DFQATT and CDR2 is SNEGSKA in the germline V gene (reference sequence). The CDR3 is 16 residues long. V shed 5 bases and J 3 bases; nucleotides not matched to a gene: 13. The CDR3 is CSADKTGTGAYYEQYF. The CDR3, as DNA: TGCAGTGCTGATAAAACCGGGACAGGGGCGTACTACGAGCAGTACTTC.

Turning to this clonotype: Likely a read error: the CDR3 ends without its conserved phenylalanine or tryptophan. The rearrangement uses TRBV10-1 and TRBJ1-1, with D possibly TRBD1 on 6 matching bases. V lost 2 bases, J lost 4 bases, and 8 bases lay in between. Germline values: CDR1 WNHNN, CDR2 SYGVQD (reference sequence). The CDR3 length is 13 residues. The CDR3 spells CASSEGRGTEAFY. Here the CDR3 DNA reads TGCGCCAGCAGTGAGGGCAGGGGCACTGAAGCTTTCTAT.

This clonotype was picked up a small number of times. The V call is TRBV28, the J call TRBJ2-4, with 8 positions matching TRBD2. Germline loops: CDR1 MDHEN, CDR2 SYDVKM. The CDR3 has 14 amino acids. V shed 5 bases, J shed 4 bases, and the junction held 4 bases outside the gene matches. CDR3 amino acids: CASSSGSRKNIQYF. The DNA for the CDR3 is TGTGCCAGCAGTAGCGGGAGCCGGAAAAACATTCAGTACTTC.

The chain recombines TRBV11-2 with TRBJ1-2; 7 bases align to TRBD1. Germline V gene data show CDR1 as SGHAT and CDR2 as FQNNGV. With 2 bases clipped from V and 4 bases from J, the junction kept 19 bases outside the gene matches. This CDR3 spans 19 amino acids. The DNA for the CDR3 is TGTGCCAGCAGCTTATTCTCGGGTTACGACAGGGAGGGGGTCTATGGCTACACCTTC. Its protein is CASSLFSGYDREGVYGYTF.

J is TRBJ2-5 and V is TRBV10-3; TRBD1 aligns across 9 bases. Germline-derived CDR1 and CDR2 are ENHRY and SYGVKD. V gave up 4 bases and J gave up 12 bases; unmatched junction bases: 9. CDR3 size: 13 residues. In DNA, the CDR3 is TGTGCCATCAGTGGTTACACAGGGGGCTCTGAGTACTTC. Its translation: CAISGYTGGSEYF.

V gene TRBV20-1 combines with J gene TRBJ2-1, with D tentatively TRBD1 (6 bases). The CDR3 is 15 residues long. The germline CDR1 and CDR2 sequences are DFQATT and SNEGSKA (reference sequence). The CDR3 DNA reads TGCACCGGAATTGGGGGCGCGAGCTCCTACAATGAGCAGTTCTTC. Protein product: CTGIGGASSYNEQFF.

This clonotype has at least ten counts. V usage is TRBV7-2 and J usage is TRBJ2-3; D call uncertain. Between the trimmed V and J ends, which lost 3 bases and 0 bases, there was a span of 7 bases. CDR3 length: 14 amino acids. Germline-derived CDR1 and CDR2 are SGHTA and FQGNSA. CDR3 in DNA: TGTGCCAGCAGCTTCTCCCCTAGCACAGATACGCAGTATTTT. It yields the protein CASSFSPSTDTQYF.

The chain combines TRBV4-1 with TRBJ1-5; D is uncertain. The CDR3 spans 17 residues. Germline-derived CDR1 and CDR2 are MGHRA and YSYEKL. V was shortened by 1 base and J by 8 bases, with 21 bases between the two germline ends. CDR3 DNA sequence: TGCGCCAGCAGCCAAGGGATCCGGACGGGCCCCGATAAGCCCCAGCATTTT. This codes for CASSQGIRTGPDKPQHF.

The J gene is TRBJ2-7, the V gene TRBV3-1, with D tentatively TRBD1 (5 bases). Germline loops: CDR1 LGHDT, CDR2 YNNKEL (reference sequence). V lost 9 bases and J 2 bases, leaving 14 bases between the germline ends. This CDR3 has 13 residues. CDR3 coding DNA: TGTGCCAGTCATCTGGCAGGGACCTACGAGCAGTACTTC. Translation gives CASHLAGTYEQYF.

V gene TRBV3-1 combines with J gene TRBJ2-1; unclear D gene. The CDR3 is 16 residues long. V gave up 0 bases and J gave up 4 bases, with 13 bases separating them. The germline V gene has CDR1 LGHDT and CDR2 YNNKEL (reference sequence). CDR3 region: CASSQDSRFGYNEQFF. CDR3 bases: TGTGCCAGCAGCCAAGATAGCAGGTTTGGGTACAATGAGCAGTTCTTC.

This clonotype showed up many times. The chain couples TRBV27 to TRBJ1-1; D not certain. Germline V gene data show CDR1 as MNHEY and CDR2 as SMNVEV (reference sequence). This CDR3 region has 14 residues. The germline V and J ends were trimmed by 2 bases and 1 base, with 8 bases remaining between them. The CDR3 region has the DNA TGTGCCAGCAGTTTAGGGATGGGGAACACTGAAGCTTTCTTT. Translated, it gives CASSLGMGNTEAFF.

This clonotype was picked up a small number of times. V gene TRBV2 combines with J gene TRBJ2-1; no clear D. Trimming removed 2 bases at V and 10 bases at J, with 18 bases between. Germline CDR1 SNHLY, CDR2 FYNNEI. The CDR3 has 15 amino acids. For the CDR3, the DNA is TGTGCCAGCAGTGAAAGGAACTCCCCCAATGAGGAGCAGTTCTTC. Its translation: CASSERNSPNEEQFF.

This clonotype came up a few times. The gene calls are TRBV18 and TRBJ1-4; TRBD1 is a possible D gene (6 bases). Germline V gene lookup returns CDR1 KGHSH and CDR2 LQKENI. The V end lost 3 bases, the J end lost 0 bases, and 14 bases lay between the germline ends. CDR3 length equals 17 residues. CDR3 protein: CASSPRPDRSTNEKLFF. In DNA, the CDR3 is TGTGCCAGCTCACCGAGACCAGACAGGTCAACTAATGAAAAACTGTTTTTT. Supplemented by reference TRBV18 and TRBJ1-4, the full variable domain reads NAGVMQNPRHLVRRRGQEARLRCSPMKGHSHVYWYRQLPEEGLKFMVYLQKENIIDESGMPKERFSAEFPKEGPSILRIQQVVRGDSAAYFCASSPRPDRSTNEKLFFGSGTQLSVL.

This chain links TRBV5-7 with TRBJ1-1, with TRBD1 matching 7 bases. TRBV5-7 belongs to the ORF category, with a function that is uncertain. V trimming: 4 bases; J trimming: 5 bases; junction bases outside the gene matches: 17. This CDR3 has 17 amino acids. The CDR3 spells CASSPPGQSPRETEAFF. The DNA of the CDR3 is TGTGCCAGCAGCCCGCCGGGACAGTCCCCCCGGGAAACTGAAGCTTTCTTT.

Concerning this clonotype: Its ends do not fully match the called genes, so a read error is possible. V and J are TRBV7-9 and TRBJ1-2; D gene ambiguous. This CDR3 contains 12 residues. Germline lookup yields CDR1 SEHNR and CDR2 FQNEAQ (reference sequence). The CDR3 loop reads CASSFRDYGHTF. Written as DNA, the CDR3 is TGTGCCAGCAGCTTCAGAGACTATGGCCACACCTTC.

This chain links TRBV10-3 with TRBJ2-5; tentatively, D is TRBD2 (6 bases). CDR3 length: 16 amino acids. Trimming shortened V by 5 bases and J by 2 bases, and 18 bases separated the two germline ends. CDR1 is ENHRY and CDR2 is SYGVKD in the germline V gene. For the CDR3, the DNA is TGTGCCATCAGTCCACGTTTCTCCGGGGGACAAGAGACCCAGTACTTC. This encodes CAISPRFSGGQETQYF.

Details on this clonotype: A much larger clonotype is one base distant, so this may be a read error. The chain is built from TRBV27 and TRBJ2-7; TRBD2 matches at 12 bases. Germline V lookup: CDR1 MNHEY, CDR2 SMNVEV (reference sequence). The CDR3 covers 16 residues. The DNA for the CDR3 is TGTGCCAGCAGTCCCCGGACTAGCGGGACCTCCTACGGGCAGTACTTC. It translates to CASSPRTSGTSYGQYF.

The V and J genes are TRBV20-1 and TRBJ1-3, with a tentative D call TRBD1 (6 bases). This CDR3 is built from 14 residues. Germline CDR1 is DFQATT and CDR2 is SNEGSKA (reference sequence). Deletions cut 3 bases from V and 0 bases from J, with 9 bases between. The CDR3 DNA reads as TGCAGTGCTAGCGGGACACCCTCTGGAAACACCATATATTTT. It is translated as CSASGTPSGNTIYF.

The rearrangement joins TRBV7-9 to TRBJ2-5; a weak D match, TRBD1 (5 bases). The end of the DNA is better explained by TRBJ2-7, so the J call may be wrong. Germline values: CDR1 SEHNR, CDR2 FQNEAQ (reference sequence). This CDR3 has 14 residues. This CDR3 reads CASSATVPKAEQYF. CDR3 in DNA: TGTGCCAGCAGCGCGACAGTTCCTAAGGCCGAGCAGTACTTC.

This chain connects TRBV20-1 to TRBJ1-5; 7 positions agree with TRBD1. The J segment lost 6 bases and the V segment lost 4 bases, leaving 3 bases of the junction unmatched. There are 12 residues in the CDR3. Germline values: CDR1 DFQATT, CDR2 SNEGSKA (reference sequence). The CDR3 nucleotides read TGCAGTGCTACTACAGGGGTTCAGCCCCAGCATTTT. It specifies CSATTGVQPQHF.

The chain couples TRBV18 to TRBJ2-3, with unresolved D. V lost 2 bases and J lost 2, with 11 bases in between. The germline V gene encodes CDR1 KGHSH and CDR2 LQKENI. The CDR3 covers 15 residues. CDR3 amino acids: CASSPLSAVTDTQYF. CDR3 DNA sequence: TGTGCCAGCTCACCATTATCTGCAGTCACAGATACGCAGTATTTT.

This chain links TRBV11-1 with TRBJ2-5, with D perhaps TRBD1 or TRBD2 (6 bases each). The V gene's germline CDR1 is SGHAT and CDR2 FQDESV (reference sequence). V gave up 1 base and J gave up 11 bases, with 23 bases separating them. There are 16 residues in the CDR3. This CDR3 reads CASSLEGGFAVNEQYF. Written as DNA, the CDR3 is TGTGCCAGCAGCTTAGAGGGGGGTTTTGCGGTCAATGAGCAGTACTTC.

Turning to this clonotype: Germline and junction disagree at one end, which may indicate a read error. The V and J genes are TRBV20-1 and TRBJ1-2, with 7 positions matching TRBD1. The CDR3 sequence is 13 residues long. Germline V gene lookup returns CDR1 DFQATT and CDR2 SNEGSKA (reference sequence). In DNA form, the CDR3 reads TGCAGTGCCAGAGCCGGACAGGACTATGGCTACACCTTC. Translated, it gives CSARAGQDYGYTF.

The chain has TRBV7-9 and TRBJ1-2; D is ambiguous. V was shortened by 5 bases and J by 8 bases, with 12 bases between the two germline ends. This CDR3 spans 12 amino acids. Germline V CDR1 and CDR2: SEHNR, FQNEAQ (reference sequence). This chain's CDR3 is CASSPSNGGYTF. In DNA form, the CDR3 reads TGTGCCAGCAGCCCTTCGAATGGGGGCTACACCTTC.

V is TRBV3-1 and J is TRBJ1-1; 10 nucleotides align to TRBD1. CDR1 and CDR2 (germline): LGHDT, YNNKEL (reference sequence). This CDR3 spans 17 amino acids. Germline trimming cut 3 bases from V and 0 bases from J; bases unmatched to any gene: 7. The CDR3 loop is CASSHRDRGIMNTEAFF. The CDR3 nucleotides are TGTGCCAGCAGCCACCGGGACAGGGGAATTATGAACACTGAAGCTTTCTTT.

The V and J genes are TRBV9 and TRBJ2-3; D remains unclear. Germline loops: CDR1 SGDLS, CDR2 YYNGEE. CDR3 length: 14 amino acids. V was pared by 2 bases and J by 2 bases, with 9 bases between. DNA for the CDR3: TGTGCCAGCAGCGTTGTCCGGCCCACAGATACGCAGTATTTT. It codes for CASSVVRPTDTQYF.

The chain combines TRBV20-1 with TRBJ2-6; TRBD2 agrees at 7 bases. The V segment lost 5 bases and the J segment 0 bases; nucleotides outside the gene matches: 7. This CDR3 spans 16 amino acids. The V gene's germline CDR1 is DFQATT and CDR2 SNEGSKA (reference sequence). As DNA, the CDR3 is TGCAGTGCTCGGACTAGAGTCTCCTCTGGGGCCAACGTCCTGACTTTC. It specifies CSARTRVSSGANVLTF.

The gene calls are TRBV27 and TRBJ1-1, with a weak D call TRBD1 (6 bases). CDR3 length equals 15 residues. CDR1 and CDR2 (germline): MNHEY, SMNVEV (reference sequence). Between the trimmed V and J ends, which lost 6 bases and 0 bases, there was a span of 14 bases. Written as DNA, the CDR3 is TGTGCCAGCAGCCTAACGGGACACCTGAACACTGAAGCTTTCTTT. It codes for CASSLTGHLNTEAFF.

This clonotype occurred a few times. The V and J genes are TRBV10-1 and TRBJ1-2; D unclear. V was cut by 2 bases and J by 4 bases, with 14 bases left in between. CDR1 is WNHNN and CDR2 is SYGVQD in the germline V gene (reference sequence). The CDR3 is 15 amino acids. Here the CDR3 reads CASSEVIGIIYGYTF. The CDR3 DNA is TGCGCCAGCAGTGAGGTTATTGGGATTATCTATGGCTACACCTTC.

This sequence joins TRBV20-1 and TRBJ1-2; 7 bases agree with TRBD1. CDR3 size: 15 residues. CDR1 and CDR2 from the germline V gene are DFQATT and SNEGSKA (reference sequence). Trimming cost V 3 bases and J 4 bases; bases outside gene matches: 11. CDR3 DNA: TGCAGTGCTAGTGGGTCCCAACAGGGGTTCTATGGCTACACCTTC. Protein sequence: CSASGSQQGFYGYTF.